Listed below are T cell receptor beta chains from one sample, sequenced in a study of PD-1 blockade in classical Hodgkin lymphoma. Using immunoSEQ multiplex PCR, the repertoire was profiled, and TCRdb retains in-frame clones only, with some absent. Altogether roughly 25,000 clones are present, about 70% being singletons, with the ten largest covering roughly 27%. Sequenced here: peripheral blood mononuclear cells (PBMCs), sampled before the fourth cycle of nivolumab. Receptors originate from a human donor with classical Hodgkin lymphoma. Both conserved end residues are part of each CDR3. D genes are given only for firm matches. Clone size appears in some rows only: once, few, many, or a class for an expanded clone.

v_gene	d_gene	abundance	j_gene	CDR3nt	CDR3aa
TRBV4-1	TRBD2	medium-sized	TRBJ2-3	TGCGCCAGCAGCCAAGTGGAGACTAGCGTCACAGATACGCAGTATTTT	CASSQVETSVTDTQYF
TRBV14	TRBD1	-	TRBJ2-4	TGTGCCAGCAGCCAAGATCAGGGGGCCATTCAGTACTTC	CASSQDQGAIQYF
TRBV5-5	-	-	TRBJ2-1	TGTGCCAGCAGCTTCGTCCAGGGACACTACAATGAGCAGTTCTTC	CASSFVQGHYNEQFF
TRBV4-2	-	-	TRBJ1-2	TGTGCCAGCAGCTCCCAGAGGGCAGACATCACCTATGGCTACACCTTC	CASSSQRADITYGYTF
TRBV7-9	-	few	TRBJ2-5	TGTGCCAGCTCTAGGTGGGAGACCCAGTACTTC	CASSRWETQYF
TRBV28	-	-	TRBJ1-1	TGTGCCAGCAGTTTTGCGAGGGGGTTGACTGAAGCTTTCTTT	CASSFARGLTEAFF
TRBV10-2	TRBD1	once	TRBJ1-2	TGCGCCAGCAGTGAGTCTACCGACAGGGCGTATGGCTACACCTTC	CASSESTDRAYGYTF
TRBV6-6	-	-	TRBJ2-1	TGTGCCAGCACCAAGGTGGCAGACTTAATGAATGAGCAGTTCTTC	CASTKVADLMNEQFF
TRBV7-9	-	few	TRBJ1-2	TGTGCCAGCAGCTCTGGGGCAATCAACGGCTACACCTTC	CASSSGAINGYTF
TRBV6-1	-	-	TRBJ2-1	TGTGCCAGCAAGGGGGGCGAAGTAAACAATGAGCAGTTCTTC	CASKGGEVNNEQFF
TRBV4-1	TRBD2	-	TRBJ2-5	TGCGCCAGCAGCCAAGATCGGGGGGTCGGGGGAGAGACCCAGTACTTC	CASSQDRGVGGETQYF
TRBV27	TRBD2	once	TRBJ2-5	TGTGCCAGCAGTCCGTGGACTAGCGGGGGGCTGCCGATCGAGACCCAGTACTTC	CASSPWTSGGLPIETQYF
TRBV18	-	-	TRBJ2-3	TGTGCCAGCTCACCCTCGGGGTCAGATACGCAGTATTTT	CASSPSGSDTQYF
TRBV27	-	medium-sized	TRBJ2-6	TGTGCCAGCAGTCCCTCTGGGGCCAACGTCCTGACTTTC	CASSPSGANVLTF
TRBV5-4	TRBD1	-	TRBJ2-6	TGTGCCAGCAGCCCGGGACAGGGTTCCTCTGGGGCCAACGTCCTGACTTTC	CASSPGQGSSGANVLTF
TRBV18	TRBD1	-	TRBJ2-7	TGTGCCAGCTCACCAGGGACAGGGGATCCCCACGAGCAGTACTTC	CASSPGTGDPHEQYF
TRBV6-6	-	once	TRBJ1-2	TGTGCCAGCAGTCTCTCTCGTGGCTACACCTTC	CASSLSRGYTF
TRBV7-2	-	-	TRBJ1-1	TGTGCCAGCAGCTTACAAGTGAACACTGAAGCTTTCTTT	CASSLQVNTEAFF
TRBV6-5	-	-	TRBJ1-6	TGTGCCAGCAGTTACTCGACAGGCGGAGGACCCCTCCACTTT	CASSYSTGGGPLHF
TRBV6-5	TRBD1	few	TRBJ2-7	TGTGCCAGCAGTTATTACGGGACAGGGGACGAGCAGTACTTC	CASSYYGTGDEQYF
TRBV11-2	TRBD2	-	TRBJ2-1	TGTGCCAGCAGCCCCGGCGGGACTAGCTCCTACAATGAGCAGTTCTTC	CASSPGGTSSYNEQFF
TRBV11-1	-	once	TRBJ1-1	TGTGCCAGCAGAACTAACTTTGTCACTGAAGCTTTCTTT	CASRTNFVTEAFF
TRBV2	-	few	TRBJ2-7	TGTGCCAGCAGTGAAGGGGCAGACTACGAGCAGTACTTC	CASSEGADYEQYF
TRBV28	TRBD1	-	TRBJ2-7	TGTGCCAGCAGTTTCCTGCAGGGGGCCCAGACCTACGAGCAGTACTTC	CASSFLQGAQTYEQYF
TRBV15	-	-	TRBJ2-5	TGTGCCACCACAGTCGGGGGGCCCAATCGAGAAACCCAGTACTTC	CATTVGGPNRETQYF
TRBV28	TRBD2	few	TRBJ2-5	TGTGCCAGCAGGGGACGGACTAGCTGGGAGACCCAGTACTTC	CASRGRTSWETQYF
TRBV5-4	TRBD1	-	TRBJ1-1	TGTGCCAGCAGTGTTAGTCAGGGGGCGGGTTTGGCTGAAGCTTTCTTT	CASSVSQGAGLAEAFF
TRBV29-1	TRBD2	-	TRBJ2-5	TGCAGCGTTTGGGGAGGGCAGACCCAGTACTTC	CSVWGGQTQYF
TRBV2	-	once	TRBJ1-1	TGTGCCAGCTCCTCCGGGGGCGCGCACACTGAAGCTTTCTTT	CASSSGGAHTEAFF